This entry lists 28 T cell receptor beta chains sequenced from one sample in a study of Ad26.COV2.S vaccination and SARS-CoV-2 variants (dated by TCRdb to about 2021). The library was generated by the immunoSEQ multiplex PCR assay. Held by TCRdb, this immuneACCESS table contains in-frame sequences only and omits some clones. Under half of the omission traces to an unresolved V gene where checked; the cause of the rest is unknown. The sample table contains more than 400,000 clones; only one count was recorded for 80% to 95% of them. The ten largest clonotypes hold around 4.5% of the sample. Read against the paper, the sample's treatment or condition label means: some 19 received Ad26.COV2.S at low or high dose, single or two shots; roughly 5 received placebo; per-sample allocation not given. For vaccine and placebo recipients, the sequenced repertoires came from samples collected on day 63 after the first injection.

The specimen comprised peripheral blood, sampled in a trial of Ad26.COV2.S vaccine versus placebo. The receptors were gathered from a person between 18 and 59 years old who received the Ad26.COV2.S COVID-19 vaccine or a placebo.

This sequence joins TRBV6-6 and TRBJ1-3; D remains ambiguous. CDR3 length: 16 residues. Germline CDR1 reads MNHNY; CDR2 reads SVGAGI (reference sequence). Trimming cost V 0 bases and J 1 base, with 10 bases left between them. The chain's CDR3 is CASSYSRLASGNTIYF. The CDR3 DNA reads TGTGCCAGCAGTTACTCCCGGTTAGCTTCTGGAAACACCATATATTTT.

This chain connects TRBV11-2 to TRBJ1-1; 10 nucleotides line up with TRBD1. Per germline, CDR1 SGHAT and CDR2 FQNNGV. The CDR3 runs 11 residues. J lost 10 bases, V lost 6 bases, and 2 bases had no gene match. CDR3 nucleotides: TGTGCCAGCAGGCGGACAGGGGGAGCTTTCTTT. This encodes CASRRTGGAFF.

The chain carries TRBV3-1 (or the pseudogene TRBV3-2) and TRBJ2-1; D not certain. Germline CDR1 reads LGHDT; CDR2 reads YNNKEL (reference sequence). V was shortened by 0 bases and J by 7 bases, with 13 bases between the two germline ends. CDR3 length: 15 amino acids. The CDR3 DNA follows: TGTGCCAGCAGCCAAGACCGCACACCGGTGAATGAGCAGTTCTTC. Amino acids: CASSQDRTPVNEQFF.

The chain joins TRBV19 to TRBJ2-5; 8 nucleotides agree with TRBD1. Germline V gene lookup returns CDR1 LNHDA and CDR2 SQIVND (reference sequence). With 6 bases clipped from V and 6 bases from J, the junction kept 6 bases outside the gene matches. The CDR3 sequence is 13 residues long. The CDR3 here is CASRAGGGKTQYF. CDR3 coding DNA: TGTGCCAGTAGGGCAGGGGGCGGGAAGACCCAGTACTTC.

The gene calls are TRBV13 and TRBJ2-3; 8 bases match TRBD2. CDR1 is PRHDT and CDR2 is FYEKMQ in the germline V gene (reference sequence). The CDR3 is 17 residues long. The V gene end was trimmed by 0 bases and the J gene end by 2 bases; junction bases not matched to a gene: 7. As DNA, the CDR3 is TGTGCCAGCAGCTTAGGTCTGCGGGAGGTTTTCACAGATACGCAGTATTTT. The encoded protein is CASSLGLREVFTDTQYF.

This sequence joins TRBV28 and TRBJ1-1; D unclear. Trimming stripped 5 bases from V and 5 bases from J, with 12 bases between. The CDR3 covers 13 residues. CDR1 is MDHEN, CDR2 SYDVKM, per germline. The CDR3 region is CASSPLDMTEAFF. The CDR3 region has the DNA TGTGCCAGCAGTCCCCTCGATATGACTGAAGCTTTCTTT.

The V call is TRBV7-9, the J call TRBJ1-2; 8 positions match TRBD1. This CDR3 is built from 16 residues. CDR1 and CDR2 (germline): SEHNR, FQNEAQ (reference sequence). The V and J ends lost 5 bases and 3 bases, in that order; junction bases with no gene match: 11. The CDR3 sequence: CASSLAQGARDYGYTF. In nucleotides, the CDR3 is TGTGCCAGCAGCCTGGCCCAGGGGGCGCGGGACTATGGCTACACCTTC.

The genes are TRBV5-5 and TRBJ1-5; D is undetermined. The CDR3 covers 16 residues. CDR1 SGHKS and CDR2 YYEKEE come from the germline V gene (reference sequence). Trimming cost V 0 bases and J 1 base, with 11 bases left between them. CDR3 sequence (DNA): TGTGCCAGCAGCTTGGCCGCAATAGGGAGCAATCAGCCCCAGCATTTT. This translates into CASSLAAIGSNQPQHF.

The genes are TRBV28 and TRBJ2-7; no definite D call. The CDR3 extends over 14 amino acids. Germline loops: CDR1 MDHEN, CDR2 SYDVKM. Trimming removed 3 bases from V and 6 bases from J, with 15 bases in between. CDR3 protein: CASSLGWPSSEQYF. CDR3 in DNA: TGTGCCAGCAGTTTGGGGTGGCCTTCTTCCGAGCAGTACTTC.

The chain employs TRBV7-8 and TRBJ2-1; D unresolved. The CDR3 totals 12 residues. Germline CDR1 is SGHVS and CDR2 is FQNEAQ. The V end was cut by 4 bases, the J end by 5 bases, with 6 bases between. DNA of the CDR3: TGTGCCAGCAGCTCTCTAGACAATGAGCAGTTCTTC. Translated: CASSSLDNEQFF.

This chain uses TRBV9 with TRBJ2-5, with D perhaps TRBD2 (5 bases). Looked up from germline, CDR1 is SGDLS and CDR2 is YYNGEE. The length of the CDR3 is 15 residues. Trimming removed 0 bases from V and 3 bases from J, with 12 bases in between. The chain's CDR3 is CASSVVGSREETQYF. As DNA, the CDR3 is TGTGCCAGCAGCGTAGTGGGGAGCCGGGAAGAGACCCAGTACTTC.

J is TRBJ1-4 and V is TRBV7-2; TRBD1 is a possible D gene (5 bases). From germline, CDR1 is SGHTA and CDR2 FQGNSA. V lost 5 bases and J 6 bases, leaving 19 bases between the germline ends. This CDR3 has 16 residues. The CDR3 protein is CASSAPRQWGDEKLFF. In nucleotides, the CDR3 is TGTGCCAGCAGCGCCCCTCGACAGTGGGGGGATGAAAAACTGTTTTTT. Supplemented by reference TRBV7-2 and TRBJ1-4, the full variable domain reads GAGVSQSPSNKVTEKGKDVELRCDPISGHTALYWYRQSLGQGLEFLIYFQGNSAPDKSGLPSDRFSAERTGGSVSTLTIQRTQQEDSAVYLCASSAPRQWGDEKLFFGSGTQLSVL.

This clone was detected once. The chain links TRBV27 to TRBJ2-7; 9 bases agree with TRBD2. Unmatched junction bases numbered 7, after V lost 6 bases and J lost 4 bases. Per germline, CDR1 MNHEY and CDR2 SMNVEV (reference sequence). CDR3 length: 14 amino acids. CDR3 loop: CASRISGSGYEQYF. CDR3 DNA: TGTGCCAGCAGAATTAGCGGGAGCGGGTACGAGCAGTACTTC.

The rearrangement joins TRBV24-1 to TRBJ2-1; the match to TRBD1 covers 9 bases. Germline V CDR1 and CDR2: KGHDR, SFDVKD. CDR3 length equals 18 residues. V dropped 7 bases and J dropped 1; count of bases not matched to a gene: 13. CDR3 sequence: CATSPSTGGLRSYNEQFF. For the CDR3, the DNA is TGTGCCACCAGCCCCTCTACAGGGGGCCTTAGGTCCTACAATGAGCAGTTCTTC.

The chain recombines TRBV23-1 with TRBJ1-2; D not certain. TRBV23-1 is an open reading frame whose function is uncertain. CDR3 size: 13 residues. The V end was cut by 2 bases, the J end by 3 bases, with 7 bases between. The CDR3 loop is CASSQAEDYGYTF. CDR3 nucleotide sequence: TGCGCCAGCAGTCAAGCAGAGGACTATGGCTACACCTTC.

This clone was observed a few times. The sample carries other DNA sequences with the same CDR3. CDR3 nucleotide sequence: TGTGCCAGCAGCGTAGGGCTAGCGGGAAGCGAGCAGTACTTC. It encodes CASSVGLAGSEQYF. The genes are TRBV9 and TRBJ2-7; 9 bases are shared with TRBD2. The CDR3 sequence is 14 residues long. The V segment lost 0 bases and the J segment 6 bases; nucleotides outside the gene matches: 4. Germline-derived CDR1 and CDR2 are SGDLS and YYNGEE.

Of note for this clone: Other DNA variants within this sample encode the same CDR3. CDR3 sequence (DNA): TGTGCCATCAGTGAGTCGGACACCGGGGAGCTGTTTTTT. This gives the protein CAISESDTGELFF. The gene calls are TRBV10-3 and TRBJ2-2; no definite D call. The V and J ends lost 0 bases and 3 bases respectively, with 2 bases between them. CDR1 ENHRY and CDR2 SYGVKD come from the germline V gene. The CDR3 runs to 13 residues.

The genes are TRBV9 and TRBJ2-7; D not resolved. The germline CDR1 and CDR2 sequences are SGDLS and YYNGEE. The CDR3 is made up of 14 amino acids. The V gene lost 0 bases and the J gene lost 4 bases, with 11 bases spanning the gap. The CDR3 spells CASSVDVAGYEQYF. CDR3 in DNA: TGTGCCAGCAGCGTAGATGTAGCAGGATACGAGCAGTACTTC. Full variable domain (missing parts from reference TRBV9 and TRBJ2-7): DSGVTQTPKHLITATGQRVTLRCSPRSGDLSVYWYQQSLDQGLQFLIQYYNGEERAKGNILERFSAQQFPDLHSELNLSSLELGDSALYFCASSVDVAGYEQYFGPGTRLTVT.

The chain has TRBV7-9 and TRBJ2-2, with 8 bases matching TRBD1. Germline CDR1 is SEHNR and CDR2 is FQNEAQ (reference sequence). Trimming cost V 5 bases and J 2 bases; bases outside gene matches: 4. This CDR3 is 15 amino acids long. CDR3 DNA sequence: TGTGCCAGCAGCCCTGACAGGGGAAACACCGGGGAGCTGTTTTTT. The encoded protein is CASSPDRGNTGELFF.

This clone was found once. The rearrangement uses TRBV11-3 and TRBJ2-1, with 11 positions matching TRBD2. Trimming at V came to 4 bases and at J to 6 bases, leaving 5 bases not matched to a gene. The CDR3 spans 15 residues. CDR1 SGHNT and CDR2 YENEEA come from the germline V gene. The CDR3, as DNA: TGTGCCAGCAGCTCAGGGACTAGCGGCTTCAATGAGCAGTTCTTC. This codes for CASSSGTSGFNEQFF.

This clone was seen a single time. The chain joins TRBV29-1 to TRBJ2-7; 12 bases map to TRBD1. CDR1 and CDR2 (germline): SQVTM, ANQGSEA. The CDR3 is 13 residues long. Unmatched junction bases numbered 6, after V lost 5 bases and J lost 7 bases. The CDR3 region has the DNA TGCAGCGTTTCCGGGACAGGGGGCGGGGAGCAGTACTTC. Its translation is CSVSGTGGGEQYF.

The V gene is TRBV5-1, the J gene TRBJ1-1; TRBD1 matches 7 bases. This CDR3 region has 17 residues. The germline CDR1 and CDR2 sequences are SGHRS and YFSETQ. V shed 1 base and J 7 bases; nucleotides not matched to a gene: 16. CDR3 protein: CASSLLSRTGGGGEAFF. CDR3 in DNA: TGCGCCAGCAGCTTGTTGAGCAGGACAGGCGGTGGTGGTGAAGCTTTCTTT.

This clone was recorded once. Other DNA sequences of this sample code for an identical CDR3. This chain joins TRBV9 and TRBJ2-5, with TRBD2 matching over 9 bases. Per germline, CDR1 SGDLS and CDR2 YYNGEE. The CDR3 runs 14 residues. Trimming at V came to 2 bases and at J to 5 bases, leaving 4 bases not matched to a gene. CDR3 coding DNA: TGTGCCAGCAGCGTGGGACTAGCTGGGGAGACCCAGTACTTC. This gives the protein CASSVGLAGETQYF. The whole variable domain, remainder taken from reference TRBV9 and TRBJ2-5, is DSGVTQTPKHLITATGQRVTLRCSPRSGDLSVYWYQQSLDQGLQFLIQYYNGEERAKGNILERFSAQQFPDLHSELNLSSLELGDSALYFCASSVGLAGETQYFGPGTRLLVL.

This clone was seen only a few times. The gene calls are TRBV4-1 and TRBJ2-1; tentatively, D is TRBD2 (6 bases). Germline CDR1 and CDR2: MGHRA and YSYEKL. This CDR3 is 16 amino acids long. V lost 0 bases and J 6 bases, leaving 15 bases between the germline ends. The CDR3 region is CASSQDRGSSANEQFF. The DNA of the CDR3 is TGCGCCAGCAGCCAAGATCGGGGGTCTAGCGCCAATGAGCAGTTCTTC.

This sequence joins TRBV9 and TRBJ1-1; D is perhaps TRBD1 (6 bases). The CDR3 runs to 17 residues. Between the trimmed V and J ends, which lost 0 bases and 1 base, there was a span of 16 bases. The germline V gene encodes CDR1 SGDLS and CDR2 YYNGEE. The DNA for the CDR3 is TGTGCCAGCAGCGTAGACCCCCCGGGACACCCGAACACTGAAGCTTTCTTT. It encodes CASSVDPPGHPNTEAFF. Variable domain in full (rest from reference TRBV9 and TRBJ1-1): DSGVTQTPKHLITATGQRVTLRCSPRSGDLSVYWYQQSLDQGLQFLIQYYNGEERAKGNILERFSAQQFPDLHSELNLSSLELGDSALYFCASSVDPPGHPNTEAFFGQGTRLTVV.

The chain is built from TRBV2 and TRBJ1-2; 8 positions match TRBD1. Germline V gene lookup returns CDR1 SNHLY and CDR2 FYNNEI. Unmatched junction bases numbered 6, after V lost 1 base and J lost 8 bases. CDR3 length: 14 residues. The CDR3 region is CASSEGTGIRGYTF. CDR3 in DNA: TGTGCCAGCAGTGAAGGGACAGGGATCAGGGGCTACACCTTC.

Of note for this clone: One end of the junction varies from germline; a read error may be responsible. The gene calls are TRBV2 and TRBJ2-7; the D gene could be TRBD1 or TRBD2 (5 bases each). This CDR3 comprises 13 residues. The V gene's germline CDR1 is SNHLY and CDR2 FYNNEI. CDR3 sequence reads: CASSEGGYRSLDF. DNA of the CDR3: TGTGCCAGCAGTGAAGGGGGGTACAGGTCCCTGGACTTC.

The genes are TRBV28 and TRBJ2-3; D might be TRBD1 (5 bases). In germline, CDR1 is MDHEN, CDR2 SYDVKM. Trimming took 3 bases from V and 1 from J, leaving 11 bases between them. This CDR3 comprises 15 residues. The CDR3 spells CASSFRRTRTDTQYF. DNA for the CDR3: TGTGCCAGCAGTTTTCGCCGGACACGCACAGATACGCAGTATTTT.